The text below deals with one T cell receptor beta chain. Its antigen is not known. This entry is derived from a study of CD8 T cells in Susac syndrome. Study-level information: Patients with Susac syndrome were therapy-naive, on corticosteroids, or on intravenous immunoglobulin alone at the time that blood was drawn. Findings and limits, study-wide: The CD4+ T cell repertoires in Susac syndrome were not clonally expanded.

An input of about 0.5 to 1 ug of RNA was subjected to reverse transcription using random hexamers. Amplification of TCR beta CDR3 across 54 Vbeta and 13 Jbeta was performed with immunoSEQ multiplex PCR. MiXCR, run by TCRdb on the immunoSEQ multiplex PCR reads, gives a single entry per CDR3 protein. Among around 140,000 distinct CDR3 sequences listed, around 95% were seen once. The CDR3 loop spans 12 amino acids. The ends lost 6 bases at V and 10 bases at J; junction bases unmatched: 5. From germline, CDR1 is MNHEY and CDR2 SVGAGI. Recently defined diagnostic criteria classed the Susac syndrome patients as definite or probable.

The sequence derives from a human donor with Susac syndrome. The V call is TRBV6-5, the J call TRBJ2-1; 8 bases match TRBD1. The sample comprised CD4+ T cells from PBMCs. The CDR3 DNA sequence: TGTGCCAGCAGGCCTGACAGGGGCGAGCAGTTCTTC. This encodes CASRPDRGEQFF.